These 30 T cell receptor beta chains originate from one sample sequenced in a study of molecular identifiers for immune sequencing clone quantification (dated by TCRdb to 2016 to 2018). Library prep was done by PCR. TCRdb shows the sequencer as NextSeq 500. TCRdb reran the public reads through fastp at Q25 and MiXCR, keeping productive beta chains. Rows are combined by CDR3 protein, so each entry shows the most common genes and DNA. This sample gives 79,000 or so distinct CDR3 sequences in total; around a quarter of them show up just once. The ten largest clones capture roughly 0.76% of the sample. Sequenced input: naive CD8+ T cells from blood, with Jurkat cell RNA spiked in. In light of the paper, this sample's cell subset or site label describes: FACS-sorted CD8+CD4-CCR7+CD45RA+ naive T cells. Every receptor here comes from a human donor in good health. Some libraries in this study had Jurkat cell RNA spiked in.

The chain is built from TRBV9 and TRBJ1-1; 7 bases fit TRBD1. Trimming cost V 2 bases and J 1 base; bases outside gene matches: 2. In germline, CDR1 is SGDLS, CDR2 YYNGEE. The CDR3 is 14 amino acids. Written as DNA, the CDR3 is TGTGCCAGCAGCGTTGGGGACAGGAACACTGAAGCTTTCTTT. This codes for CASSVGDRNTEAFF. The full variable domain, with the rest looked up from reference TRBV9 and TRBJ1-1, is DSGVTQTPKHLITATGQRVTLRCSPRSGDLSVYWYQQSLDQGLQFLIQYYNGEERAKGNILERFSAQQFPDLHSELNLSSLELGDSALYFCASSVGDRNTEAFFGQGTRLTVV.

This clonotype was counted between two and nine times. The rearrangement uses TRBV12-3 or TRBV12-4 and TRBJ2-7; perhaps TRBD1 as D (6 bases). The CDR3 extends over 13 amino acids. V lost 5 bases and J 7 bases, leaving 15 bases between the germline ends. The CDR3 is CASSPTDRLEQYF. CDR3 DNA: TGTGCCAGCAGTCCGACGGACAGATTGGAGCAGTACTTC.

A remark on this clonotype: A read error is possible here, since a much larger clone lies one base away. The conserved closing phenylalanine or tryptophan is absent in this CDR3, likely reflecting a read error. This chain uses TRBV6-5 with TRBJ2-6; D unclear. This CDR3 has 16 residues. V was trimmed by 6 bases and J by 2 bases, leaving 14 bases between them. Germline V lookup: CDR1 MNHEY, CDR2 SVGAGI. The CDR3 spells CASSHMGEPGANVLTS. The CDR3 DNA sequence: TGTGCCAGCAGCCACATGGGTGAGCCTGGGGCCAACGTCCTGACTTCC.

The chain uses TRBV30 and TRBJ2-3; 10 bases match TRBD2. The V and J ends lost 3 bases and 8 bases, in that order; junction bases with no gene match: 11. This CDR3 is built from 15 residues. Germline loops: CDR1 GTSNPN, CDR2 SVGIG (reference sequence). The CDR3 loop is CAWSVLAGGAGTQYF. In nucleotides, the CDR3 is TGTGCCTGGAGCGTCTTAGCGGGAGGCGCAGGTACGCAGTATTTT. Supplemented by reference TRBV30 and TRBJ2-3, the full variable domain reads SQTIHQWPATLVQPVGSPLSLECTVEGTSNPNLYWYRQAAGRGLQLLFYSVGIGQISSEVPQNLSASRPQDRQFILSSKKLLLSDSGFYLCAWSVLAGGAGTQYFGPGTRLTVL.

A note on this clonotype: A read error may account for a junction end that differs from germline. The rearrangement uses TRBV5-1 and TRBJ1-1; 9 bases fit TRBD1. Germline V lookup: CDR1 SGHRS, CDR2 YFSETQ. The CDR3 length is 17 residues. DNA for the CDR3: TGCGCCAGCAGCTTGACAGGGGGCCAAATAGTGCCCCCTGACGCTTTCTTT. Amino acid sequence: CASSLTGGQIVPPDAFF.

This clonotype was counted many times. The rearrangement uses TRBV7-8 and TRBJ2-2, with a weak D call TRBD2 (6 bases). Trimming shortened V by 6 bases and J by 0 bases, and 17 bases separated the two germline ends. The CDR3 length is 17 residues. Germline-derived CDR1 and CDR2 are SGHVS and FQNEAQ. In DNA, the CDR3 is TGTGCCAGCAGTCAAACACGAGGCGGGGCGAACACCGGGGAGCTGTTTTTT. The encoded protein is CASSQTRGGANTGELFF. The entire variable domain, with the rest obtained from reference TRBV7-8 and TRBJ2-2, is as follows: GAGVSQSPRYKVAKRGQDVALRCDPISGHVSLFWYQQALGQGPEFLTYFQNEAQLDKSGLPSDRFFAERPEGSVSTLKIQRTQQEDSAVYLCASSQTRGGANTGELFFGEGSRLTVL.

This clonotype was observed a handful of times. V is TRBV5-1 and J is TRBJ2-3, with 12 bases that match TRBD2. Germline CDR1 SGHRS, CDR2 YFSETQ. This CDR3 comprises 16 residues. Unmatched junction bases numbered 9, after V lost 4 bases and J lost 6 bases. The CDR3 bases are TGCGCCAGCAGCCCCAGACTAGCGGGGGCATTCGATACGCAGTATTTT. Translated: CASSPRLAGAFDTQYF.

At least ten counts were recorded for this clonotype. The chain uses TRBV20-1 and TRBJ2-2; D not certain. V was cut by 1 base and J by 0 bases, with 12 bases left in between. CDR3 length: 16 residues. Germline assignment: CDR1 DFQATT and CDR2 SNEGSKA (reference sequence). CDR3 DNA sequence: TGCAGTGCTAGAGGCCCAGCGAACGCGAACACCGGGGAGCTGTTTTTT. It codes for CSARGPANANTGELFF.

This clonotype was picked up many times. This chain uses TRBV20-1 with TRBJ2-7; tentative D call: TRBD2 (5 bases). The CDR3 is made up of 14 amino acids. The germline V gene encodes CDR1 DFQATT and CDR2 SNEGSKA (reference sequence). V was cut by 5 bases and J by 2 bases, with 16 bases left in between. The CDR3 nucleotides are TGCAGTGCTGACCCTGAGGGAGCTCCCTACGAGCAGTACTTC. Its translation: CSADPEGAPYEQYF.

This clonotype was counted ten times or more. This chain links TRBV4-1 with TRBJ1-1, with a possible D match to TRBD1 (5 bases). Per germline, CDR1 MGHRA and CDR2 YSYEKL. The CDR3 length is 12 residues. Trimming stripped 5 bases from V and 7 bases from J, with 11 bases between. The CDR3 DNA reads TGCGCCAGCAGCGAGGGGAGAGGTGAAGCTTTCTTT. Its protein is CASSEGRGEAFF.

CDR3 sequence (DNA): TGTGCCAGCGGACGCATAGGGACAGTATACGAGCAGTACTTC. Protein product: CASGRIGTVYEQYF. The chain uses TRBV28 and TRBJ2-7; 7 positions match TRBD1. Per germline, CDR1 MDHEN and CDR2 SYDVKM. V lost 8 bases, J lost 4 bases, and 11 bases stayed unmatched. The CDR3 sequence is 14 residues long.

In this sample, this clonotype turned up many times. The V gene is TRBV7-9, the J gene TRBJ2-3; tentatively, D is TRBD1 (5 bases). The CDR3 covers 14 residues. With 5 bases removed from V and 5 bases from J, the gap between germline ends came to 14 bases. Looked up from germline, CDR1 is SEHNR and CDR2 is FQNEAQ (reference sequence). The CDR3 region has the DNA TGTGCCAGCAGCCCACCTAGTAGGGGAGATACGCAGTATTTT. This sequence encodes CASSPPSRGDTQYF.

This clonotype has ten or more counts. The J gene is TRBJ2-1, the V gene TRBV9; TRBD2 matches at 9 bases. The CDR3 extends over 15 amino acids. Germline V CDR1 and CDR2: SGDLS, YYNGEE. The junction had 13 bases not matched to a gene; V was cut back by 3 bases and J by 12 bases. The CDR3 is CASSATTSGSWGQFF. DNA for the CDR3: TGTGCCAGCAGCGCAACAACTAGCGGGTCCTGGGGGCAGTTCTTC.

Turning to this clonotype: At one end the junction does not follow the germline gene, possibly because of a read error. The chain couples TRBV12-3 or TRBV12-4 to TRBJ2-3; TRBD1 is a possible D gene (7 bases). The CDR3 has 16 residues. The CDR3 sequence is CASSLLEGAFTHTQYF. CDR3 DNA sequence: TGTGCCAGCAGTTTACTGGAGGGGGCCTTCACACATACGCAGTATTTT.

The table lists this clonotype with a few counts. This sequence joins TRBV11-2 and TRBJ2-7; TRBD1 aligns across 8 bases. CDR1 and CDR2 from the germline V gene are SGHAT and FQNNGV. The CDR3 consists of 15 residues. The V gene end was trimmed by 1 base and the J gene end by 5 bases; junction bases not matched to a gene: 7. The CDR3 region has the DNA TGTGCCAGCAGCTTAGCTGGACAGGGTCTCCACGAGCAGTACTTC. It yields the protein CASSLAGQGLHEQYF.

The chain couples TRBV24-1 to TRBJ2-3; D not resolved. V dropped 2 bases and J dropped 3 bases, with 8 bases sitting between them. This CDR3 has 14 residues. Germline loops: CDR1 KGHDR, CDR2 SFDVKD. The CDR3 coding sequence is TGTGCCACCAGTGATTCGCTTAGAACAGATACGCAGTATTTT. Translation gives CATSDSLRTDTQYF.

V and J are TRBV6-1 and TRBJ2-7; 8 bases are shared with TRBD2. The germline V gene has CDR1 MNHNS and CDR2 SASEGT. CDR3 length: 13 residues. Unmatched junction bases numbered 1, after V lost 4 bases and J lost 2 bases. CDR3 in DNA: TGTGCCAGCAGTGCGACTAGCGCCTACGAGCAGTACTTC. This encodes CASSATSAYEQYF.

The table lists this clonotype with a few counts. The chain recombines TRBV29-1 with TRBJ1-1, with TRBD1 as a possible D gene (5 bases). Germline loops: CDR1 SQVTM, CDR2 ANQGSEA. This CDR3 contains 13 residues. The V and J ends lost 5 bases and 1 base respectively, with 11 bases between them. The CDR3 DNA follows: TGCAGCGTTCGAAGGGACCAGAACACTGAAGCTTTCTTT. As protein: CSVRRDQNTEAFF.

In the case of this clonotype: Just one base apart from a much larger clone, this may be a read error. V gene TRBV20-1 combines with J gene TRBJ2-2; 7 bases match TRBD1. The CDR3 contains 16 residues. Germline CDR1 is DFQATT and CDR2 is SNEGSKA (reference sequence). The chain's CDR3 is CSARERTGSNTGELSF. The CDR3 nucleotides read TGCAGTGCTAGAGAAAGGACAGGATCGAACACCGGGGAGCTGTCTTTT.

In its sample, this clonotype was seen many times. This chain joins TRBV20-1 and TRBJ1-1; D remains unclear. V gave up 0 bases and J gave up 1 base, with 3 bases separating them. Germline-derived CDR1 and CDR2 are DFQATT and SNEGSKA (reference sequence). The CDR3 spans 12 residues. CDR3 loop: CSARETNTEAFF. CDR3 sequence (DNA): TGCAGTGCTAGAGAGACGAACACTGAAGCTTTCTTT.

Comments on this clonotype: A much larger clone is a single base away; this may be a read error. This sequence joins TRBV2 and TRBJ1-1, with 7 bases that match TRBD1. The V and J ends lost 6 bases and 0 bases, in that order; junction bases with no gene match: 16. Germline CDR1 is SNHLY and CDR2 is FYNNEI. The CDR3 length is 18 residues. CDR3 protein: CASRHSPGGTAMNTEAFF. For the CDR3, the DNA is TGTGCCAGCAGACATTCCCCTGGCGGGACAGCAATGAACACTGAAGCTTTCTTT.

Note on this clonotype: A read error may explain this, as a much larger clone is one base away. The rearrangement uses TRBV4-1 and TRBJ2-5, with unresolved D. This CDR3 is 14 amino acids long. Germline V gene lookup returns CDR1 MGHRA and CDR2 YSYEKL. The DNA for the CDR3 is TGCGTCAGCAGCCAAGGCAATACGGGAGAGACCCAGTACTTC. Amino acid sequence: CVSSQGNTGETQYF.

Comments on this clonotype: A much larger clone differs by one base, so this may be a read error. CDR3 nucleotide sequence: TGTGCCTGCAGTTCCCGGGACAAGGGTGTCTCTGGGGCCAACGTCCTGACTTTC. Translating gives CACSSRDKGVSGANVLTF. This chain uses TRBV6-2 or TRBV6-3 with TRBJ2-6, with a possible D match to TRBD1 (6 bases). From germline, CDR1 is MNHEY and CDR2 SVGEGT. The CDR3 extends over 18 amino acids.

This clonotype appeared a few times. The CDR3 DNA is TGTGCCAGCAGCTCCCAGCTGGGCAGGGCATACGAGCAGTACTTC. This translates into CASSSQLGRAYEQYF. The chain combines TRBV7-9 with TRBJ2-7, with a weak D call TRBD1 (5 bases). V was pared by 4 bases and J by 4 bases, with 17 bases between. The CDR3 spans 15 residues. Germline CDR1 and CDR2: SEHNR and FQNEAQ (reference sequence). The variable domain in full, completed from reference TRBV7-9 and TRBJ2-7, reads DTGVSQNPRHKITKRGQNVTFRCDPISEHNRLYWYRQTLGQGPEFLTYFQNEAQLEKSRLLSDRFSAERPKGSFSTLEIQRTEQGDSAMYLCASSSQLGRAYEQYFGPGTRLTVT.

This clonotype was detected ten times or more. The V call is TRBV6-5, the J call TRBJ2-5, with no clear D. The CDR3 spans 11 residues. Germline values: CDR1 MNHEY, CDR2 SVGAGI. V dropped 5 bases and J dropped 5 bases, with 6 bases sitting between them. The CDR3 spells CASSPWETQYF. In nucleotides, the CDR3 is TGTGCCAGCAGTCCTTGGGAGACCCAGTACTTC.

The rearrangement joins TRBV30 to TRBJ2-7; D not resolved. Germline lookup yields CDR1 GTSNPN and CDR2 SVGIG (reference sequence). Trimming removed 0 bases at V and 4 bases at J, with 13 bases between. This CDR3 contains 14 residues. DNA of the CDR3: TGTGCCTGGAGTGTCTCTATAGAAAGGTACGAGCAGTACTTC. It yields the protein CAWSVSIERYEQYF.

A few counts support this clonotype. The chain couples TRBV7-9 to TRBJ1-2, with 11 positions matching TRBD1. This CDR3 region has 15 residues. CDR1 and CDR2 from the germline V gene are SEHNR and FQNEAQ (reference sequence). The V and J ends lost 4 bases and 5 bases, in that order; junction bases with no gene match: 6. CDR3 DNA: TGTGCCAGCAGCTACGGACAGGGGGCGGAATATGGCTACACCTTC. Amino acid sequence: CASSYGQGAEYGYTF.

There are a few counts of this clonotype. CDR3 protein: CASSWDELAGPQETQYF. The CDR3 nucleotides read TGTGCCAGCAGTTGGGACGAACTAGCGGGACCTCAAGAGACCCAGTACTTC. The rearrangement links TRBV12-3 or TRBV12-4 to TRBJ2-5; the match to TRBD2 covers 10 bases. The CDR3 is made up of 17 amino acids. V was clipped by 4 bases and J by 2 bases; unmatched bases: 10.

This clonotype was detected only a few times. The CDR3 region is CASSLSGAQYNEQFF. Here the CDR3 DNA reads TGTGCCAGCAGTTTATCGGGGGCGCAGTACAATGAGCAGTTCTTC. V and J are TRBV27 and TRBJ2-1; D is possibly TRBD1 (6 bases). This CDR3 is 15 amino acids long. Trimming removed 0 bases at V and 4 bases at J, with 10 bases between. Germline loops: CDR1 MNHEY, CDR2 SMNVEV (reference sequence).

This clonotype occurred many times. In DNA, the CDR3 is TGCAGCGTGGGGGGGGGCGAGACTGAAGCTTTCTTT. It yields the protein CSVGGGETEAFF. This rearrangement joins TRBV29-1 to TRBJ1-1; TRBD1 is a possible D gene (6 bases). CDR3 length equals 12 residues. Trimming removed 6 bases at V and 5 bases at J, with 13 bases between. Germline CDR1 and CDR2: SQVTM and ANQGSEA.